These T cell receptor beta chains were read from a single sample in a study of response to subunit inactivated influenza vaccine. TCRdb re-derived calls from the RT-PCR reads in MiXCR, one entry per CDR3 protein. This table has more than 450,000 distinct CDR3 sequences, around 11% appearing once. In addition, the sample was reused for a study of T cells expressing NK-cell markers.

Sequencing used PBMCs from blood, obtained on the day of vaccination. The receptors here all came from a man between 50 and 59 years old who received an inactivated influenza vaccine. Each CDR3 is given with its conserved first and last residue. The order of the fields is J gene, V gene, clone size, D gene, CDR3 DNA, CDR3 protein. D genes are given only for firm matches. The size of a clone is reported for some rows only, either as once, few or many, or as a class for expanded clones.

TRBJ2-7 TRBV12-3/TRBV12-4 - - TGTGCCAGCAGTTTTCGGCAGGACGCCCCCTACGAGCAGTACTTC CASSFRQDAPYEQYF
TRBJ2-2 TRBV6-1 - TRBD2 TGTGCCAGCAGGGGAACTAGCGAGAACACCGGGGAGCTGTTTTTT CASRGTSENTGELFF
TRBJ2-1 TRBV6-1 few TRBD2 TGTGCCAGCAGTGAACTGGGACTATCCTACAATGAGCAGTTCTTC CASSELGLSYNEQFF
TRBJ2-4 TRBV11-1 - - TGTGCCAGCAGTTCTGGGACCCAATCGAAAAACATTCAGTACTTC CASSSGTQSKNIQYF
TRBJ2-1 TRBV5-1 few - TGCGCCAGCGGCCGGGACACATACAATGAGCAGTTCTTC CASGRDTYNEQFF
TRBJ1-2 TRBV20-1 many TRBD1 TGCAGTGCTGGGGGACAGGGCAGCACCCTCTATGGCTACACCTTC CSAGGQGSTLYGYTF
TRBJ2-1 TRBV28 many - TGTGCCAGCAGTTTGGAGGATGAGCAGTTCTTC CASSLEDEQFF
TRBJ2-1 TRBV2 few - TGTGCCAGCAGTCGGGCAGGGGAGCAGTTCTTC CASSRAGEQFF
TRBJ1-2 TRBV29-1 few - TGCAGCGTTGTCGGAGGGGGTAGCTACACCTTC CSVVGGGSYTF
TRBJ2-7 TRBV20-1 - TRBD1 TGCAGTGCTCCCGGGACAGTAGCAACCTACGAGCAGTACTTC CSAPGTVATYEQYF
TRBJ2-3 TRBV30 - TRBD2 TGTGCCTGGAGTCTACCACTAGCGGGAGGCTATACGCAGTATTTT CAWSLPLAGGYTQYF
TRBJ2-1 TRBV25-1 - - TGTGCCAGCAGTGAATACGGGGGGCCCAATGAGCAGTTCTTC CASSEYGGPNEQFF
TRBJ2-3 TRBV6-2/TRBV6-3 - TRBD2 TGTGCCAGCAGACCCATTAGACGCGGGGGGGCCGTCCCCACGCAGTATTTT CASRPIRRGGAVPTQYF
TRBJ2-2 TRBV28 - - TGTGCCAGCAGTTTATATCTGAACACCGGGGAGCTGTTTTTT CASSLYLNTGELFF
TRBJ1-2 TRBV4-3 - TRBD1 TGCGCCAGCAGCCACGACAGGGAACCCTTTTCCCGGGGCTACACCTTC CASSHDREPFSRGYTF
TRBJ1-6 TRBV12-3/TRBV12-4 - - TGTGCCAGCAGTTTGCAGGGCGAGAATTCACCCCTCCACTTT CASSLQGENSPLHF
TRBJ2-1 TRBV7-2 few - TGTGCCAGCAACCCACAGCTGACCTACAATGAGCAGTTCTTC CASNPQLTYNEQFF
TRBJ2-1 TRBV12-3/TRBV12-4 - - TGTGCCACCCGCGCGGGGTTCAATGAGCAGTTCTTC CATRAGFNEQFF
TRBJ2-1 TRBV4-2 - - TGTGCCAGCAGCCAAGATCCGGGTTTCAATGAGCAGTTCTTC CASSQDPGFNEQFF
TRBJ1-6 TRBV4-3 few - TGCGCCAGCAGCAAGGACCCGAGCTCCTATAATTCACCCCTCCACTTT CASSKDPSSYNSPLHF
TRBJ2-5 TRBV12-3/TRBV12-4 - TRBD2 TGTGCCAGCAGCCTTGAGGAGCGGGAGTGGACCCAGTACTTC CASSLEEREWTQYF
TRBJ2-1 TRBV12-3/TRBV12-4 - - TGTGCCAGCAGTTACGATGGGGGCCACAATGAGCAGTTCTTC CASSYDGGHNEQFF
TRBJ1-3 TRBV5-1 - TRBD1 TGCGCCAGCAGCTTAACACCGGGACAGATAGGAAACACCATATATTTT CASSLTPGQIGNTIYF
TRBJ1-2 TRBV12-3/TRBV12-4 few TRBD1 TGTGCCAGCAGCAGTACAGGGGATGGCTTCACTAACTATGGCTACACCTTC CASSSTGDGFTNYGYTF
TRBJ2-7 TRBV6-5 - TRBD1 TGTGCCAGCAGTTACGCAGACAGGGGTGGGTACGAGCAGTACTTC CASSYADRGGYEQYF
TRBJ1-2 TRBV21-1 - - TGTGCCAGCAGCGTTATTAGACAGGGAGGAAAAGTTCGGGGCTATGGCTACACCTTC CASSVIRQGGKVRGYGYTF
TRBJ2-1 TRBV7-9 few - TGTGCCAGCACCACTGGCTACAATGAGCAGTTCTTC CASTTGYNEQFF
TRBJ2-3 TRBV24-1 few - TGTGCCACCAGTAACGACCCCACAGATACGCAGTATTTT CATSNDPTDTQYF
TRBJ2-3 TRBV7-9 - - TGTGCCAGCAGCTTAAGTTCGCGGAGAAGGGCCGATACGCAGTATTTT CASSLSSRRRADTQYF
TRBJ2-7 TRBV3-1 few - TGTGCCAGCAGCCAAGGAGGCGGGGCGGCCTACGAGCAGTACTTC CASSQGGGAAYEQYF
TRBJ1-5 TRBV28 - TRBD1 TGTGCCAGCCGGGACAGGGGGGTTGGCAATCAGCCCCAGCATTTT CASRDRGVGNQPQHF
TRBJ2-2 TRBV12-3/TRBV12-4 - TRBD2 TGTGCCAGCCGAGCCTTCAGGACTAGCGGGTACAACACCGGGGAGCTGTTTTTT CASRAFRTSGYNTGELFF
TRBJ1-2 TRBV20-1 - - TGCAGTGCTACCACGGGACCGATCCACTATGGCTACACCTTC CSATTGPIHYGYTF
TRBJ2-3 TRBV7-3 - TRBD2 TGTGCCAGCAGCTTAATAGCGACTAGCGGGAGCCTCACAGATACGCAGTATTTT CASSLIATSGSLTDTQYF
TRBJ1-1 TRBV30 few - TGTGCCTGGAGTACAGAAACGGGGGGTAGGGCTTTCTTT CAWSTETGGRAFF
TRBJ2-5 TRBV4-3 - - TGCGCCAGCAGCCAAGAACTAGTCCCCCAAGAGACCCAGTACTTC CASSQELVPQETQYF
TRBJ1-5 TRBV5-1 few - TGCGCCAGCAGCGAGGGGCTGTATAGCAATCAGCCCCAGCATTTT CASSEGLYSNQPQHF
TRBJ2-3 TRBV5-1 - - TGCGCCAGCAGCTTTGGGACCTCTACTAGCACAGATACGCAGTATTTT CASSFGTSTSTDTQYF
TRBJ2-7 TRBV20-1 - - TGCAGTGCTACCCACCCGATAATTAGCTCCGAGCAGTACTTC CSATHPIISSEQYF
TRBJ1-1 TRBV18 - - TGTGCCAGCTCACTCATAGTGGAACCTGAAGCTTTCTTT CASSLIVEPEAFF
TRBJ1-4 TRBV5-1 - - TGCGCCAGCTGTAGGGCAACTAATGAAAAACTGGTTTTT CASCRATNEKLVF
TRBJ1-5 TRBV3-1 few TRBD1 TGTGCCAGCAGCCAGACAGGGGGCCGTCAGCCCCAGCATTTT CASSQTGGRQPQHF